A few counts support the clone carrying this T cell receptor beta chain. Antigen unknown. Other DNA sequences within the sample encode an identical CDR3. CD8 cells regarded as naive lacked CD45RO, were positively chosen for CCR7, and omitted terminally differentiated effector memory CD45RA+ cells. Trimming took 0 bases from V and 5 from J, leaving 6 bases between them. The germline CDR1 and CDR2 sequences are SGHNT and YYREEE (reference sequence). The CDR3 contains 12 residues. When replicate PCRs were run on sorted subsets, they used about 200 ng DNA, 28,000 or so T cell genomes. Sequencing used immunoSEQ multiplex PCR; TCRdb keeps in-frame clones, though not all of them. This repertoire shows just over 2,000,000 clones, roughly 95% found once; its top ten account for 0.85% to 1.3%. The data originate from a study of shared clonotypes between healthy human individuals. Findings and caveats of the study: Despite large depth, sorted-subset datasets appeared incompletely sequenced. Collection of samples was limited to blood; tissue repertoires likely differ.

This clonotype was sampled from a man aged 18 to 30 in good health. The sequencing sample was made of naive CD8+ T cells sorted from blood. This sequence joins TRBV5-4 and TRBJ2-7; D is perhaps TRBD1 (5 bases). In DNA, the CDR3 is TGTGCCAGCAGCTTGGTAGGGGACGAGCAGTACTTC. It yields the protein CASSLVGDEQYF.